This passage covers 2 T cell receptor beta chains from one sample sequenced in a study of PD-1 blockade in classical Hodgkin lymphoma. TCRdb's table, derived via immunoSEQ multiplex PCR, lists solely in-frame clones and lacks some. Seen here are about 44,000 clones, roughly 65% observed once, and the top ten hold about 3.1%. Indicated time point: cycle 4 day 1 (C4D1), after more than five weeks of nivolumab. Every single patient, without exception, relapsed after autologous stem cell transplantation, and brentuximab vedotin exposure varied. Sequenced material: peripheral blood mononuclear cells (PBMCs), taken before the fourth cycle of nivolumab. These receptors were obtained from a human donor with classical Hodgkin lymphoma.

The chain joins TRBV7-2 to TRBJ2-7, with TRBD2 as a possible D gene (5 bases). Trimming shortened V by 5 bases and J by 2 bases, and 13 bases separated the two germline ends. Germline CDR1 and CDR2: SGHTA and FQGNSA. CDR3 length: 14 residues. CDR3 amino acids: CASSILGSAYEQYF. In DNA, the CDR3 is TGTGCCAGCAGCATCCTGGGTAGCGCCTACGAGCAGTACTTC.

In its sample, this clone was seen a few times. Here the CDR3 DNA reads TGTGCCAGCAAGTGGGGACACTCCTCTGGGGCCAACGTCCTGACTTTC. Its translation is CASKWGHSSGANVLTF. This sequence joins TRBV19 and TRBJ2-6, with D maybe TRBD1 (6 bases). Germline CDR1 and CDR2: LNHDA and SQIVND (reference sequence). The CDR3 loop spans 16 amino acids. V lost 9 bases and J 0 bases, leaving 15 bases between the germline ends.